This TCR beta chain was sequenced in a study of blood T cell repertoires in COVID-19. Study processing details: Nucleated cell counts were estimated from reference gene primer amplification. Produced via immunoSEQ multiplex PCR; TCRdb's table is partial and in-frame only. V, J and clone size derive from that table, while D and trimming were established from the DNA sequence. The data show 300,000 to 350,000 clones, about 83% seen once. This CDR3 has 14 amino acids. Germline trimming cut 7 bases from V and 3 bases from J; bases unmatched to any gene: 5. CDR1 MNHNY and CDR2 SVGAGI come from the germline V gene (reference sequence).

Sequences were obtained from peripheral blood. The receptor comes from a man aged 30 to 45 with active or convalescent COVID-19. This chain joins TRBV6-6 and TRBJ2-1; 8 positions match TRBD2. CDR3 DNA: TGTGCCAGCACAGCGGGAGCCATCTACAATGAGCAGTTCTTC. Translated, it gives CASTAGAIYNEQFF.